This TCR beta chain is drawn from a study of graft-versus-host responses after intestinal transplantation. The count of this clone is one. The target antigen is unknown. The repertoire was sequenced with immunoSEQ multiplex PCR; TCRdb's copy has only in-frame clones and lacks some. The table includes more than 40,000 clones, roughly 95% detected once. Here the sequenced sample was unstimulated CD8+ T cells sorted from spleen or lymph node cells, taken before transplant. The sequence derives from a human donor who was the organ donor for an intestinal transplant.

Here the CDR3 DNA reads TGTGCCAGCAGCCCTCCGGGACAGGGGTTGGAGACCCAGTACTTC. Protein: CASSPPGQGLETQYF. V and J are TRBV7-9 and TRBJ2-5, with 10 positions matching TRBD1. CDR1 and CDR2 (germline): SEHNR, FQNEAQ (reference sequence). The CDR3 length is 15 residues. The V and J ends lost 5 bases and 5 bases, in that order; junction bases with no gene match: 8. The variable domain in full, with the rest retrieved from reference TRBV7-9 and TRBJ2-5, is DTGVSQNPRHKITKRGQNVTFRCDPISEHNRLYWYRQTLGQGPEFLTYFQNEAQLEKSRLLSDRFSAERPKGSFSTLEIQRTEQGDSAMYLCASSPPGQGLETQYFGPGTRLLVL.